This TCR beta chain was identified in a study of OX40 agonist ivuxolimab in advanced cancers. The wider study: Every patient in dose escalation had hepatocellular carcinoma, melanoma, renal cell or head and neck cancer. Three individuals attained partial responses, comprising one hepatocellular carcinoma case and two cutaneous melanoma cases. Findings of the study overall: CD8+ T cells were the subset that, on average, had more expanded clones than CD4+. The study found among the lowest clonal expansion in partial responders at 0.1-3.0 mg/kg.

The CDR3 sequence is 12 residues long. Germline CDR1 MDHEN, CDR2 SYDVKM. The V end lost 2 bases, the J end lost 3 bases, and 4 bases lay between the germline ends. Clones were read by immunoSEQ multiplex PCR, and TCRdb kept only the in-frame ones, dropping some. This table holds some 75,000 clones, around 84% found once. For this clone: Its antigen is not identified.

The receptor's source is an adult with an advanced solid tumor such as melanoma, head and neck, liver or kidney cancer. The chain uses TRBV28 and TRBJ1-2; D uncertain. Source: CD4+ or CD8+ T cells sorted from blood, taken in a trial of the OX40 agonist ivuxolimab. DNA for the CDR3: TGTGCCAGCAGTTTAGGGTACTATGGCTACACCTTC. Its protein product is CASSLGYYGYTF.